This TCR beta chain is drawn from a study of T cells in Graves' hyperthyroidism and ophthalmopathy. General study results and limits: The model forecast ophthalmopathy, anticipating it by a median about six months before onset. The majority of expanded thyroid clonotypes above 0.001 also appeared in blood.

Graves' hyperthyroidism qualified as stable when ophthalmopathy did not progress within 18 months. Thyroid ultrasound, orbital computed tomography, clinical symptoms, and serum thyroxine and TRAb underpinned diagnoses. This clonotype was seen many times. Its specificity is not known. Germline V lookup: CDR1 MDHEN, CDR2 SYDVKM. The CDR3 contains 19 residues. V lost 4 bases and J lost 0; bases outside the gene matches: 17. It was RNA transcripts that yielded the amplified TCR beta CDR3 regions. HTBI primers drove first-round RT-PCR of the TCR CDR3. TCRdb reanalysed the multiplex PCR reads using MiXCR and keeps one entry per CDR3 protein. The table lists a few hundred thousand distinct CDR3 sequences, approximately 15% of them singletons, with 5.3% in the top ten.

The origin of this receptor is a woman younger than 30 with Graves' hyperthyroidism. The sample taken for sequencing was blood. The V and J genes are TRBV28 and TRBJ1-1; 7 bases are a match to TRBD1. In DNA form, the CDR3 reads TGTGCCAGCAGTTCGCTCGGGAATCAAAGGGGGCGCATGAACACTGAAGCTTTCTTT. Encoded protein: CASSSLGNQRGRMNTEAFF.